This paragraph reports one TCR beta chain. Germline CDR1 reads SEHNR; CDR2 reads FQNEAQ (reference sequence). The CDR3 runs to 15 residues. V dropped 4 bases and J dropped 6; count of bases not matched to a gene: 4. This specimen belongs to a study of T cells in Graves' hyperthyroidism and ophthalmopathy. There were TCR beta CDR3 regions amplified from RNA transcripts. The HTBI set primed first-round TCR CDR3 RT-PCR. A single record per CDR3 protein comes from TCRdb applying MiXCR to the multiplex PCR reads. The sample consists of roughly 570,000 distinct CDR3 sequences, 15% to 18% of them appearing once.

This clonotype was obtained from a woman in her thirties with Graves' hyperthyroidism. Sequencing was done on a sample of blood. This sequence joins TRBV7-9 and TRBJ2-3; 13 nucleotides line up with TRBD2. CDR3 loop: CASSWTSGSVDTQYF. DNA of the CDR3: TGTGCCAGCAGCTGGACTAGCGGGAGTGTCGATACGCAGTATTTT. Based on the CDR3 plus reference TRBV7-9 and TRBJ2-3, the full variable domain is DTGVSQNPRHKITKRGQNVTFRCDPISEHNRLYWYRQTLGQGPEFLTYFQNEAQLEKSRLLSDRFSAERPKGSFSTLEIQRTEQGDSAMYLCASSWTSGSVDTQYFGPGTRLTVL.